This T cell receptor beta chain originates from a study of T cells expressing NK-cell markers. On the study more broadly: Sorted CD3+CD56+NKG2C+, CD3+CD56+NKG2C- and CD3+CD56-NKG2C+ T cells provided the TCR beta repertoires.

Findings and caveats of the study: The HCMV specificity of the expanded NKG2C+ T cell clones stayed unresolved.

TCRdb reanalyzed the 5' RACE reads and collapses them to one entry per CDR3 protein, without DNA. The ten most abundant clones cover about 5.2% of a sample with 350,000 to 450,000 distinct CDR3 sequences. As for this clonotype: The antigen remains undetermined.

This CDR3 has 13 residues. Germline V gives CDR1 SGHRS, CDR2 YFSETQ. Sequencing was done on a sample of blood T cells: a sorted CD56 or NKG2C T cell subset, CD4+ or CD8+ T cells, or bulk PBMC T cells (not recorded which). This receptor was identified in a man aged 18 to 69 in good health. This chain links TRBV5-1 with TRBJ2-5. The CDR3 sequence is CASSLAGFETQYF.